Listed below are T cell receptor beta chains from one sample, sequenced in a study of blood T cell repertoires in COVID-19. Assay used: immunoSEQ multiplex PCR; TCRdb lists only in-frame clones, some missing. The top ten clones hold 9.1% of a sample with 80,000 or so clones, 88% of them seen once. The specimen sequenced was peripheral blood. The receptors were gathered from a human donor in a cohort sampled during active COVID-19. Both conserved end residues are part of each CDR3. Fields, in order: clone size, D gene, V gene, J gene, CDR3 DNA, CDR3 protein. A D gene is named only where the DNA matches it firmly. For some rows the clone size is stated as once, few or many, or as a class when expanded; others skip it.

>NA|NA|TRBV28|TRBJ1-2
TGTGCCAGCAGTTCTCTAACGGTACAGCGCGGGAACTATGGCTACACCTTC
CASSSLTVQRGNYGYTF
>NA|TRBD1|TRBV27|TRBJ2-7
TGTGCCAGCAGTTTTCGCTACTATCGAATTCCGGGACAGGGCCCGCCTTATTACGAGCAGTACTTC
CASSFRYYRIPGQGPPYYEQYF
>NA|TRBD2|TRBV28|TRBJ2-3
TGTGCCAGCAGTAGTAGCGGGAGGGTCCCAATAGATACGCAGTATTTT
CASSSSGRVPIDTQYF
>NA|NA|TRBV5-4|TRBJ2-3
TGTGCCAGCTACGGTTCTAGTCCCCTCACAGATACGCAGTATTTT
CASYGSSPLTDTQYF
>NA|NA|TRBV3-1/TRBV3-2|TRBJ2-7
TGTGCCGCCCCCAGCGGGTTCTCCTACGAGCAGTACTTC
CAAPSGFSYEQYF
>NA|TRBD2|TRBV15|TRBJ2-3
TGTGCCACCAGCAGGGGACTAGCGGGGACCGTAGATACGCAGTATTTT
CATSRGLAGTVDTQYF
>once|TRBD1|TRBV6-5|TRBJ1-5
TGTGCCAGCAGAGGGGACAGGGGCAATCAGCCCCAGCATTTT
CASRGDRGNQPQHF
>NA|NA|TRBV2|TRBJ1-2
TGTGCCAGCAGTGATTCGGGATTCCGAGCCTATGGCTACACCTTC
CASSDSGFRAYGYTF
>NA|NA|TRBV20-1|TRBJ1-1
TGCAGTGCTAGTGCAGCTGGGCCGAACACTGAAGCTTTCTTT
CSASAAGPNTEAFF
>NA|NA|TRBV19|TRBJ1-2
TGTGCCAGTTCCCCCAGGGATCGAAATGGCTACACCTTC
CASSPRDRNGYTF
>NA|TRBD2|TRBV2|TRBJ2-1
TGTGCCAGCATCGGAAGGTCTAGCGGGGGGACTTATCCCTACAATGAGCAGTTCTTC
CASIGRSSGGTYPYNEQFF
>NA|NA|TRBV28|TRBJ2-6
TGTGCCAGCACGGGATACTCTGCTGGGGCCAACGTCCTGACTTTC
CASTGYSAGANVLTF
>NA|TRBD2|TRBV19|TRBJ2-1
TGTGCCAGTAGTCTAGCGGTCTACAATGAGCAGTTCTTC
CASSLAVYNEQFF
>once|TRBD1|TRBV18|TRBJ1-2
TGTGCCAGCTCACCGACAGGGGCGAATAACTATGGCTACACCTTC
CASSPTGANNYGYTF
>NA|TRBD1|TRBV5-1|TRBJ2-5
TGCGCCAGCAGCTGGGGCGAGACAGGGACAATGGAAGAGACCCAGTACTTC
CASSWGETGTMEETQYF
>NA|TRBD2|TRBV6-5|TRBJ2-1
TGTGCCAGCAGTACTAGCGGGGGATACAATGAGCAGTTCTTC
CASSTSGGYNEQFF
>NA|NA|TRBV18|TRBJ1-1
TGTGCCAGCTCACGCGAGAGTGTCATGAACACTGAAGCTTTCTTT
CASSRESVMNTEAFF
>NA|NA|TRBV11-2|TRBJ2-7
TGTGCCAGCAGCTTAGGACTCCCTTACGAGCAGTACTTC
CASSLGLPYEQYF
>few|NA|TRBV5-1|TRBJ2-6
TGCGCCAGCAGCTTGGAGGGGAGGAGAGGGGCCAACGTCCTGACTTTC
CASSLEGRRGANVLTF
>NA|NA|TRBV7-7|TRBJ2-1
TGTGCTAGCAGCTTAGGGGGGGCAGGGGGCGTCAATGAGCAGTTCTTC
CASSLGGAGGVNEQFF
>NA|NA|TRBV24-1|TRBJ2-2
TGTGCCACCAGTGATTTGGGGGGCCGGGGTTCTGTCAGGACCGGGGAGCTGTTTTTT
CATSDLGGRGSVRTGELFF
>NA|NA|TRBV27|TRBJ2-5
TGTGCCAGCAGTTTACAGGGTCGGGAGACCCAGTACTTC
CASSLQGRETQYF
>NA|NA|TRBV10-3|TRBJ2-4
TGTGCCATCAGTGATACAGGGCTAGCCAAAAACATTCAGTACTTC
CAISDTGLAKNIQYF
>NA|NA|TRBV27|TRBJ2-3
TGTGCCAGCAGTATATACAGGGGGAGGGGTACAGATACGCAGTATTTT
CASSIYRGRGTDTQYF
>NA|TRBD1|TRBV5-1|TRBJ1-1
TGCGCCAGCAGCTTGGGAGGGACAGCGACTAACACTGAAGCTTTCTTT
CASSLGGTATNTEAFF
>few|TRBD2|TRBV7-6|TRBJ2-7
TGTGCCAGCAGCTTACGGCAGGGGCGGACTAGCGGGGGGAGAACTACCTACGAGCAGTACTTC
CASSLRQGRTSGGRTTYEQYF
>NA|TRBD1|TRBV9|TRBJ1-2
TGTGCCAGCAGCGTAGCCCTGGACAGGTTCCGTGGCTACACCTTC
CASSVALDRFRGYTF
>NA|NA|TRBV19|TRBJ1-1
TGTGCCAGTAGTATCCCCACAGGGTATTCTGAAGCTTTCTTT
CASSIPTGYSEAFF
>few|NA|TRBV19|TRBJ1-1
TGTGCCAGTAGTATGAGTAACACTGAAGCTTTCTTT
CASSMSNTEAFF
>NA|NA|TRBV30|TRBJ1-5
TGTGCCTGGAGTCCCCGGGTTGGTCAGCCCCAGCATTTT
CAWSPRVGQPQHF
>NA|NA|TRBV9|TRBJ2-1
TGTGCCAGCAGTCCTACAGGGAGTTTGTACAATGAGCAGTTCTTC
CASSPTGSLYNEQFF
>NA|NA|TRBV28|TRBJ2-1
TGTGCCAGCACCTCCGAGGGTCAAATGAGGAACTCTGAGCAGTTCTTC
CASTSEGQMRNSEQFF
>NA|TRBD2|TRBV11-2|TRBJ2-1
TGTGCCAGCAGCTACAACCGGGACTATCAGCAGTTCTTC
CASSYNRDYQQFF
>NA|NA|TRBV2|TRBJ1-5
TGTGCCAGCAGTGAGGGGCTCCAGCCCCAGCATTTT
CASSEGLQPQHF
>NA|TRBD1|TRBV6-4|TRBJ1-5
TGTGCCAGCAGTGACTACGGTGGGACAGGCTGGCAGCGGAGTCAGCCCCAGCATTTT
CASSDYGGTGWQRSQPQHF
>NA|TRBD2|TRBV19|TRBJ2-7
TGTGCCAGTAGACTAGCGGGGGGCAACGAGCAGTACTTC
CASRLAGGNEQYF
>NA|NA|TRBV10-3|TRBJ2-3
TGTGCCACCACCCCCGGACTCTACACAGATACGCAGTATTTT
CATTPGLYTDTQYF
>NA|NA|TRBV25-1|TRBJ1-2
TGTGCCAGCAGTGCATTAGAGGACTCTCTCTATGGCTACACCTTC
CASSALEDSLYGYTF
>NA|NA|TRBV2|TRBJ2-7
TGTGCCAGCAGTAACGGGGGGCGGACCTACGAGCAGTACTTC
CASSNGGRTYEQYF
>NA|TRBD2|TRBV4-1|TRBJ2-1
TGCGCCAGCAGCCTCCGTAGCGGGGGGAACAATGAGCAGTTCTTC
CASSLRSGGNNEQFF